Presented here are 29 T cell receptor beta chains from one specimen sequenced in a study of T cell responses to AZD1222 COVID-19 vaccine. Some clones are missing from TCRdb's copy, which holds only in-frame ones; the method was immunoSEQ multiplex PCR. The table records 65,000 to 85,000 clones, approximately 88% of them present only once. The input for sequencing was peripheral blood, taken 28 days after the second dose of the MenACWY control vaccine. Every receptor here comes from an adult who received the MenACWY meningococcal vaccine as a control.

V and J are TRBV7-3 and TRBJ2-6; 7 bases map to TRBD1. From germline, CDR1 is SGHTA and CDR2 FQGTGA. Unmatched junction bases numbered 1, after V lost 2 bases and J lost 0 bases. The CDR3 runs to 16 residues. CDR3 residues: CASSLSGGSGANVLTF. The DNA for the CDR3 is TGTGCCAGCAGCTTATCAGGGGGCTCTGGGGCCAACGTCCTGACTTTC. Full variable domain (rest looked up from reference TRBV7-3 and TRBJ2-6): GAGVSQTPSNKVTEKGKYVELRCDPISGHTALYWYRQSLGQGPEFLIYFQGTGAADDSGLPNDRFFAVRPEGSVSTLKIQRTERGDSAVYLCASSLSGGSGANVLTFGAGSRLTVL.

The J gene is TRBJ2-3, the V gene TRBV7-7, with 9 bases aligning to TRBD2. This CDR3 region has 18 residues. Trimming took 0 bases from V and 0 from J; bases not matched to a gene: 7. Germline CDR1 and CDR2: SSHAT and FNYEAQ (reference sequence). The CDR3 region has the DNA TGTGCCAGCAGCTTAGCTAGCGGGGGCCGTACTAGCACAGATACGCAGTATTTT. This sequence encodes CASSLASGGRTSTDTQYF.

This sequence joins TRBV5-5 and TRBJ1-1, with TRBD1 identical over 8 bases. Germline CDR1 and CDR2: SGHKS and YYEKEE (reference sequence). Losses at the gene ends were 2 bases for V and 10 bases for J; bases not matched to a gene: 7. This CDR3 comprises 13 residues. Written as DNA, the CDR3 is TGTGCCAGCAGCTTAATTTATGACAGGGGAGCTTTCTTT. This codes for CASSLIYDRGAFF.

The V gene is TRBV7-2, the J gene TRBJ2-3; 12 bases are a match to TRBD2. The CDR3 runs 16 residues. Germline V gives CDR1 SGHTA, CDR2 FQGNSA. J lost 4 bases, V lost 4 bases, and 6 bases had no gene match. The CDR3 DNA follows: TGTGCCAGCAGCTCCGGACTAGCGGGGAAGGCAGATACGCAGTATTTT. Its translation is CASSSGLAGKADTQYF.

The chain recombines TRBV20-1 with TRBJ1-2; D is unresolved. The V gene lost 7 bases and the J gene lost 4 bases, with 10 bases spanning the gap. Germline V CDR1 and CDR2: DFQATT, SNEGSKA (reference sequence). This CDR3 contains 11 residues. The CDR3 protein is CSVGKSYGYTF. DNA for the CDR3: TGCAGTGTAGGGAAAAGCTATGGCTACACCTTC.

This chain connects TRBV6-5 to TRBJ2-3; D unclear. V was cut by 2 bases and J by 2 bases, with 8 bases left in between. Germline CDR1 is MNHEY and CDR2 is SVGAGI. The CDR3 extends over 14 amino acids. CDR3 DNA: TGTGCCAGCAGTTACATCGCAGACACAGATACGCAGTATTTT. Protein sequence: CASSYIADTDTQYF.

The chain has TRBV15 and TRBJ2-3; 10 bases fit TRBD2. V lost 3 bases, J lost 2 bases, and 5 bases stayed unmatched. Germline assignment: CDR1 LNHNV and CDR2 YYDKDF (reference sequence). This CDR3 contains 16 residues. This CDR3 reads CATSSKAGGLTDTQYF. CDR3 coding DNA: TGTGCCACCAGCAGTAAAGCGGGGGGGCTCACAGATACGCAGTATTTT.

The rearrangement joins TRBV5-1 to TRBJ2-7; 11 bases are a match to TRBD2. Per the germline V gene, CDR1 is SGHRS and CDR2 is YFSETQ. The CDR3 is made up of 13 amino acids. After removal of 5 bases from V and 5 bases from J, the junction contained 3 bases not matched to a gene. CDR3 amino acids: CASRTSGENEQYF. CDR3 bases: TGCGCCAGCAGGACTAGCGGGGAGAACGAGCAGTACTTC. Together with reference TRBV5-1 and TRBJ2-7, the CDR3 gives the full variable domain: KAGVTQTPRYLIKTRGQQVTLSCSPISGHRSVSWYQQTPGQGLQFLFEYFSETQRNKGNFPGRFSGRQFSNSRSEMNVSTLELGDSALYLCASRTSGENEQYFGPGTRLTVT.

The CDR3 nucleotides are TGTGCCAGCAGTGAAAGGAGCGGTGGGGGCACTGAAGCTTTCTTT. Its translation: CASSERSGGGTEAFF. The chain carries TRBV6-4 and TRBJ1-1; perhaps TRBD1 as D (5 bases). There are 15 residues in the CDR3. Trimming left V 3 bases short and J 4 bases short, with 15 bases between. Per germline, CDR1 MRHNA and CDR2 SNTAGT.

V and J are TRBV30 and TRBJ1-4; 9 bases map to TRBD1. CDR3 length: 14 amino acids. The V and J ends lost 4 bases and 10 bases, in that order; junction bases with no gene match: 10. CDR1 and CDR2 from the germline V gene are GTSNPN and SVGIG (reference sequence). The chain's CDR3 is CAWTQTGGFGKLFF. CDR3 coding DNA: TGTGCCTGGACACAGACAGGGGGATTCGGAAAACTGTTTTTT.

The chain joins TRBV28 to TRBJ1-6, with D uncertain. CDR1 MDHEN and CDR2 SYDVKM come from the germline V gene. Trimming pared 2 bases from V and 0 bases from J, leaving 8 bases between. This CDR3 has 16 amino acids. CDR3 bases: TGTGCCAGCAGTTTAGCGGGAAACTCCTATAATTCACCCCTCCACTTT. It is translated as CASSLAGNSYNSPLHF. Drawing the rest from reference TRBV28 and TRBJ1-6, the complete variable domain is DVKVTQSSRYLVKRTGEKVFLECVQDMDHENMFWYRQDPGLGLRLIYFSYDVKMKEKGDIPEGYSVSREKKERFSLILESASTNQTSMYLCASSLAGNSYNSPLHFGNGTRLTVT.

V and J are TRBV7-9 and TRBJ1-2, with a possible D match to TRBD1 (5 bases). CDR1 and CDR2 from the germline V gene are SEHNR and FQNEAQ (reference sequence). V lost 5 bases to trimming and J lost 4 bases, with 11 bases between them. The CDR3 is 13 amino acids. CDR3 in amino acids: CASSRGTAYGYTF. The CDR3 DNA is TGTGCCAGCAGCCGCGGGACGGCCTATGGCTACACCTTC.

The rearrangement joins TRBV7-2 to TRBJ2-5, with TRBD2 as a possible D gene (6 bases). Germline lookup yields CDR1 SGHTA and CDR2 FQGNSA. Trimming shortened V by 1 base and J by 7 bases, and 13 bases separated the two germline ends. CDR3 length: 14 residues. CDR3 nucleotide sequence: TGTGCCAGCAGCTTAGAGGTCAGGGAGGCGACCCAGTACTTC. Protein product: CASSLEVREATQYF.

The chain uses TRBV18 and TRBJ1-1; D is undetermined. The germline CDR1 and CDR2 sequences are KGHSH and LQKENI. This CDR3 region has 12 residues. Trimming shortened V by 4 bases and J by 8 bases, and 11 bases separated the two germline ends. The CDR3: CASSLRTDEAFF. The CDR3 DNA is TGTGCCAGCTCACTCCGGACGGACGAAGCTTTCTTT.

The chain has TRBV5-1 and TRBJ2-5, with 11 positions matching TRBD2. The CDR3 has 17 residues. Germline V gene lookup returns CDR1 SGHRS and CDR2 YFSETQ. V shed 0 bases, J shed 2 bases, and the junction held 6 bases outside the gene matches. CDR3 sequence (DNA): TGCGCCAGCAGCTTGGAATTCCTAGCGGGGGGACAAGAGACCCAGTACTTC. The encoded protein is CASSLEFLAGGQETQYF.

The chain combines TRBV19 with TRBJ2-7, with 8 nucleotides matching TRBD1. CDR1 is LNHDA, CDR2 SQIVND, per germline (reference sequence). Trimming at V came to 6 bases and at J to 3 bases, leaving 7 bases not matched to a gene. There are 14 residues in the CDR3. DNA for the CDR3: TGTGCCAGTAGACCCAGGACAGGGAGCTACGAGCAGTACTTC. Its translation is CASRPRTGSYEQYF.

The chain employs TRBV13 and TRBJ1-4, with D possibly being TRBD1 (5 bases). With 1 base removed from V and 6 bases from J, the gap between germline ends came to 6 bases. CDR3 length equals 13 residues. Looked up from germline, CDR1 is PRHDT and CDR2 is FYEKMQ (reference sequence). The CDR3 bases are TGTGCCAGCAGCTTAGTAGGGGATGAAAAACTGTTTTTT. Amino acid sequence: CASSLVGDEKLFF.

The J gene is TRBJ2-2, the V gene TRBV5-1; weak D call: TRBD1 (6 bases). There are 15 residues in the CDR3. Germline CDR1 and CDR2: SGHRS and YFSETQ. V was cut by 2 bases and J by 4 bases, with 12 bases left in between. The CDR3 loop is CASSLKQGGTGELFF. The CDR3 nucleotides are TGCGCCAGCAGCTTAAAACAGGGCGGCACCGGGGAGCTGTTTTTT.

The chain uses TRBV19 and TRBJ1-5, with TRBD1 identical over 8 bases. Per the germline V gene, CDR1 is LNHDA and CDR2 is SQIVND (reference sequence). The CDR3 contains 15 residues. V was clipped by 5 bases and J by 3 bases; unmatched bases: 6. As DNA, the CDR3 is TGTGCCAGTAGTCTAACGACAGGGGCCAATCAGCCCCAGCATTTT. Its translation: CASSLTTGANQPQHF.

The V call is TRBV5-4, the J call TRBJ2-1; TRBD2 is a possible D gene (5 bases). Per germline, CDR1 SGHNT and CDR2 YYREEE (reference sequence). V dropped 2 bases and J dropped 0 bases, with 9 bases sitting between them. The CDR3 runs 15 residues. This CDR3 reads CASSFRGNSYNEQFF. The CDR3 nucleotides read TGTGCCAGCAGCTTCCGGGGAAACTCCTACAATGAGCAGTTCTTC.

The chain joins TRBV6-5 to TRBJ2-4, with 11 bases matching TRBD1. V lost 4 bases to trimming and J lost 1 base; unmatched junction nucleotides: 3. Germline V CDR1 and CDR2: MNHEY, SVGAGI. The length of the CDR3 is 16 residues. Here the CDR3 reads CASSSGQGAAKNIQYF. In DNA form, the CDR3 reads TGTGCCAGCAGTTCCGGACAGGGGGCGGCCAAAAACATTCAGTACTTC.

V usage is TRBV3-1 (or the pseudogene TRBV3-2) and J usage is TRBJ2-3; TRBD2 matches 8 bases. Germline V CDR1 and CDR2: LGHDT, YNNKEL (reference sequence). The CDR3 is 16 amino acids. With 4 bases clipped from V and 0 bases from J, the junction kept 6 bases outside the gene matches. The CDR3 region is CASSPRLASSTDTQYF. The CDR3 region has the DNA TGTGCCAGCAGCCCCCGACTAGCGTCGAGCACAGATACGCAGTATTTT.

This clone turned up a few times. This chain links TRBV4-3 with TRBJ1-1; D unresolved. The CDR3 spans 15 residues. With 3 bases removed from V and 4 bases from J, the gap between germline ends came to 15 bases. Germline V gene lookup returns CDR1 LGHNA and CDR2 YSLEER. For the CDR3, the DNA is TGCGCCAGCAGCCAGGCCCTGTTTGCGGGCACTGAAGCTTTCTTT. Protein sequence: CASSQALFAGTEAFF.

The chain carries TRBV11-2 and TRBJ2-1; D is possibly TRBD1 or TRBD2 (5 bases each). Germline V lookup: CDR1 SGHAT, CDR2 FQNNGV. This CDR3 spans 14 amino acids. Trimming left V 0 bases short and J 9 bases short, with 12 bases between. CDR3 protein: CASSLDKGSGEQFF. In DNA form, the CDR3 reads TGTGCCAGCAGCTTAGATAAGGGGAGTGGTGAGCAGTTCTTC.

The rearrangement joins TRBV5-4 to TRBJ2-5; D might be TRBD1 or TRBD2, each matching 5 bases. V was trimmed by 5 bases and J by 5 bases, leaving 13 bases between them. Per germline, CDR1 SGHNT and CDR2 YYREEE (reference sequence). The CDR3 runs 13 residues. The CDR3 bases are TGTGCCAGCAGTCTCCGGGGCGAGGAGACCCAGTACTTC. This codes for CASSLRGEETQYF.

The V and J genes are TRBV29-1 and TRBJ1-3, with 7 bases identical to TRBD1. Germline CDR1 and CDR2: SQVTM and ANQGSEA. The V gene end was trimmed by 7 bases and the J gene end by 3 bases; junction bases not matched to a gene: 9. The length of the CDR3 is 14 residues. CDR3 nucleotides: TGCAGCGGAGAACAGGGGCCCCTTGGAAACACCATATATTTT. This encodes CSGEQGPLGNTIYF.

The CDR3 sequence: CASSFAIDKYLSYNEQFF. The CDR3 DNA reads TGTGCCAGCAGTTTCGCCATCGACAAATACCTCTCCTACAATGAGCAGTTCTTC. The V call is TRBV2, the J call TRBJ2-1, with D uncertain. The germline gives CDR1 SNHLY, CDR2 FYNNEI. The CDR3 covers 18 residues. Trimming shortened V by 5 bases and J by 0 bases, and 20 bases separated the two germline ends.

J is TRBJ1-1 and V is TRBV30, with 7 bases that match TRBD1. The ends lost 1 base at V and 2 bases at J; junction bases unmatched: 7. This CDR3 is built from 15 residues. Per germline, CDR1 GTSNPN and CDR2 SVGIG (reference sequence). The CDR3 reads CAWSGYRGLNTEAFF. In nucleotides, the CDR3 is TGTGCCTGGAGTGGATACAGGGGCCTTAACACTGAAGCTTTCTTT.

The genes are TRBV6-5 and TRBJ2-7, with TRBD1 matching over 8 bases. This CDR3 spans 12 amino acids. Germline CDR1 and CDR2: MNHEY and SVGAGI. The J segment lost 12 bases and the V segment lost 0 bases, leaving 4 bases of the junction unmatched. Here the CDR3 reads CASSYSGQGAYF. CDR3 DNA: TGTGCCAGCAGTTACTCGGGGCAGGGGGCGTACTTC.